These 17 T cell receptor beta chains were all obtained from the same sample, sequenced in a study of glioma-infiltrating T cells after dendritic cell vaccination. Generated by immunoSEQ multiplex PCR, the TCRdb table keeps only in-frame clones and is missing some. The sample contains around 73,000 clones, around 79% of which appear only once. This sample comprised blood, obtained before dendritic cell vaccination. The source of these receptors is a human donor with glioblastoma.

The chain has TRBV30 and TRBJ1-3; D not resolved. The last part of the DNA fits TRBJ2-2 better; the J call may be wrong. The germline gives CDR1 GTSNPN, CDR2 SVGIG (reference sequence). CDR3 length equals 15 residues. As DNA, the CDR3 is TGTGCCTGGAGTGCCCGGGCGGCGAACACCGGGGAGCTGTTTTTT. Translation: CAWSARAANTGELFF.

The count of this clone is one. The rearrangement joins TRBV5-1 to TRBJ2-1, with TRBD1 matching 8 bases. This CDR3 is 20 amino acids long. Losses at the gene ends were 2 bases for V and 6 bases for J; bases not matched to a gene: 22. CDR1 and CDR2 (germline): SGHRS, YFSETQ. CDR3 DNA sequence: TGCGCCAGCAGCTTAACATCCCAGGGGGCCCTGCGGGTAGTTGGCAATGAGCAGTTCTTC. Translation gives CASSLTSQGALRVVGNEQFF.

This chain joins TRBV12-5 and TRBJ2-2; no firm D call. The V end lost 2 bases, the J end lost 2 bases, and 6 bases lay between the germline ends. The CDR3 runs 14 residues. Germline assignment: CDR1 LGHNT and CDR2 FRNRAP. The CDR3 is CASGLFPNTGELFF. CDR3 nucleotides: TGTGCTAGTGGTTTGTTCCCAAACACCGGGGAGCTGTTTTTT.

V gene TRBV13 combines with J gene TRBJ2-2; unclear D gene. The V gene lost 4 bases and the J gene lost 4 bases, with 10 bases spanning the gap. Germline V gene sequence: CDR1 PRHDT, CDR2 FYEKMQ (reference sequence). The CDR3 spans 14 residues. For the CDR3, the DNA is TGTGCCAGCAGCTATGGTTTGGCCACCGGGGAGCTGTTTTTT. Protein sequence: CASSYGLATGELFF.

The V gene is TRBV6-5, the J gene TRBJ2-7; 10 bases agree with TRBD2. The V gene end was trimmed by 5 bases and the J gene end by 3 bases; junction bases not matched to a gene: 4. Germline V lookup: CDR1 MNHEY, CDR2 SVGAGI. The CDR3 spans 14 residues. This chain's CDR3 is CASSEREGYYEQYV. CDR3 bases: TGTGCCAGCAGTGAGCGGGAGGGTTACTACGAGCAGTACGTC.

In its sample, this clone was seen once. V and J are TRBV5-1 and TRBJ1-4, with TRBD1 as a possible D gene (6 bases). In germline, CDR1 is SGHRS, CDR2 YFSETQ. The length of the CDR3 is 14 residues. The V end was cut by 0 bases, the J end by 7 bases, with 10 bases between. CDR3 sequence reads: CASSLVQGSEKLFF. As DNA, the CDR3 is TGCGCCAGCAGCTTGGTACAGGGAAGTGAAAAACTGTTTTTT.

The V call is TRBV7-7, the J call TRBJ2-7; a possible D gene is TRBD2 (6 bases). V shed 1 base and J shed 6 bases, with 10 bases lying between them. Germline V gene sequence: CDR1 SSHAT, CDR2 FNYEAQ (reference sequence). This CDR3 is 13 amino acids long. CDR3 residues: CASSLGEVSEQYF. The CDR3 DNA sequence: TGTGCCAGCAGCTTAGGGGAGGTCTCCGAGCAGTACTTC.

The chain combines TRBV19 with TRBJ2-3; 10 bases align to TRBD1. Germline-derived CDR1 and CDR2 are LNHDA and SQIVND (reference sequence). V was pared by 3 bases and J by 1 base, with 4 bases of the junction left unmatched. This CDR3 spans 16 amino acids. CDR3 coding DNA: TGTGCCAGTAGTATGCAAGGGACAGGGGGCACAGATACGCAGTATTTT. Its translation is CASSMQGTGGTDTQYF.

The chain is built from TRBV6-6 and TRBJ1-4; the match to TRBD1 covers 9 bases. Germline CDR1 is MNHNY and CDR2 is SVGAGI (reference sequence). This CDR3 spans 16 amino acids. With 6 bases clipped from V and 4 bases from J, the junction kept 9 bases outside the gene matches. CDR3 in amino acids: CASRPGTGIFNEKLFF. CDR3 sequence (DNA): TGTGCCAGCAGGCCCGGGACAGGGATTTTTAATGAAAAACTGTTTTTT.

The chain carries TRBV29-1 and TRBJ1-2; the D is unclear. The CDR3 runs to 11 residues. Germline V gives CDR1 SQVTM, CDR2 ANQGSEA. Trimming removed 5 bases from V and 8 bases from J, with 12 bases in between. The CDR3 nucleotides read TGCAGCGTTACATGGGCGGGCGGCTACACCTTC. Translated: CSVTWAGGYTF. Complete variable domain (other parts from reference TRBV29-1 and TRBJ1-2): SAVISQKPSRDICQRGTSLTIQCQVDSQVTMMFWYRQQPGQSLTLIATANQGSEATYESGFVIDKFPISRPNLTFSTLTVSNMSPEDSSIYLCSVTWAGGYTFGSGTRLTVV.

The V and J genes are TRBV13 and TRBJ1-3; D is unclear. The CDR3 is 14 amino acids. Per germline, CDR1 PRHDT and CDR2 FYEKMQ (reference sequence). V gave up 6 bases and J gave up 4 bases, with 13 bases separating them. The CDR3 DNA is TGTGCCAGCAGTTCCACCCAGTTGGGAAACACCATATATTTT. Its protein is CASSSTQLGNTIYF.

This chain links TRBV15 with TRBJ2-7; no reliable D call. This CDR3 contains 15 residues. Germline assignment: CDR1 LNHNV and CDR2 YYDKDF (reference sequence). Trimming left V 0 bases short and J 2 bases short, with 11 bases between. The CDR3 loop is CATSRETDIPYEQYF. For the CDR3, the DNA is TGTGCCACCAGCAGAGAAACCGACATTCCCTACGAGCAGTACTTC.

The CDR3, as DNA: TGTGCCAGTAGTAGACTAGCGGGAGGCTACAATGAGCAGTTCTTC. It yields the protein CASSRLAGGYNEQFF. The gene calls are TRBV19 and TRBJ2-1; TRBD2 matches 13 bases. This CDR3 comprises 15 residues. V shed 4 bases, J shed 3 bases, and the junction held 0 bases outside the gene matches. Germline CDR1 is LNHDA and CDR2 is SQIVND (reference sequence).

The chain couples TRBV30 to TRBJ1-5, with a tentative D call TRBD1 (6 bases). The CDR3 length is 14 residues. V was trimmed by 0 bases and J by 3 bases, leaving 9 bases between them. Germline assignment: CDR1 GTSNPN and CDR2 SVGIG (reference sequence). The CDR3 loop reads CAWSVGGANQPQHF. The CDR3 DNA is TGTGCCTGGAGTGTCGGGGGGGCCAATCAGCCCCAGCATTTT. The variable domain in full, completed from reference TRBV30 and TRBJ1-5, reads SQTIHQWPATLVQPVGSPLSLECTVEGTSNPNLYWYRQAAGRGLQLLFYSVGIGQISSEVPQNLSASRPQDRQFILSSKKLLLSDSGFYLCAWSVGGANQPQHFGDGTRLSIL.

This chain links TRBV19 with TRBJ2-3, with D possibly TRBD2 on 6 matching bases. Trimming left V 5 bases short and J 1 base short, with 10 bases between. Germline lookup yields CDR1 LNHDA and CDR2 SQIVND (reference sequence). The CDR3 is 14 residues long. CDR3 sequence: CASSWGTGTDTQYF. CDR3 DNA sequence: TGTGCCAGTAGTTGGGGGACTGGCACAGATACGCAGTATTTT.

DNA for the CDR3: TGTGCCATCAGTGTCCGTGGACAGGGCCTACCCTACAATGAGCAGTTCTTC. Its translation: CAISVRGQGLPYNEQFF. The J gene is TRBJ2-1, the V gene TRBV10-3, with TRBD1 matching over 8 bases. Losses at the gene ends were 4 bases for V and 2 bases for J; bases not matched to a gene: 10. Germline V gene lookup returns CDR1 ENHRY and CDR2 SYGVKD. The CDR3 sequence is 17 residues long.

This clone was observed once. The chain is built from TRBV6-5 and TRBJ1-6, with D hard to call. CDR3 length equals 16 residues. The germline V gene encodes CDR1 MNHEY and CDR2 SVGAGI. Trimming removed 2 bases at V and 7 bases at J, with 15 bases between. The CDR3 DNA sequence: TGTGCCAGCAGTTACCAAGGACGGAGAGGGAATTCACCCCTCCACTTT. Translation gives CASSYQGRRGNSPLHF.